This is a list of T cell receptor beta chains from one sample in a study of blood T cell repertoires in COVID-19. Produced via immunoSEQ multiplex PCR; TCRdb's table is partial and in-frame only. Of roughly 120,000 clones in the sample, just under 90% are singletons; the top ten hold more than 2%. The sample comprised peripheral blood. The receptors here all came from a woman aged 45 to 65 with acute or convalescent COVID-19. The CDR3 runs from the conserved cysteine through the conserved F or W. Fields, in order: V gene, J gene, D gene, CDR3 protein, CDR3 DNA. The D gene is left open where the match is weak.

TRBV19	TRBJ1-3	TRBD1	CASTPLGQPWLSGNTIYF	TGTGCCAGTACCCCATTGGGACAGCCCTGGCTTTCTGGAAACACCATATATTTT
TRBV5-4	TRBJ2-2	TRBD1	CASSWDREAGELFF	TGTGCCAGCAGTTGGGACAGGGAAGCCGGGGAGCTGTTTTTT
TRBV3-1/TRBV3-2	TRBJ2-5	TRBD2	CASSQTSGSQETQYF	TGTGCCAGCAGCCAGACTAGCGGGTCCCAAGAGACCCAGTACTTC
TRBV6-2/TRBV6-3	TRBJ1-1	.	CASSYRSVKRRGTEAFF	TGTGCCAGCAGTTACCGGTCAGTTAAGAGGCGAGGCACTGAAGCTTTCTTT
TRBV5-4	TRBJ1-6	.	CASSLIGASPLHF	TGTGCCAGCAGCTTGATAGGGGCTTCACCCCTCCACTTT
TRBV19	TRBJ1-5	.	CASSIPTGRGRDQPQHF	TGTGCCAGTAGTATCCCTACGGGCAGGGGCAGAGATCAGCCCCAGCATTTT
TRBV5-1	TRBJ1-2	TRBD1	CASSWDRSYGYTF	TGCGCCAGCAGCTGGGACAGGAGCTATGGCTACACCTTC
TRBV4-3	TRBJ1-2	.	CASSHRLNDGYTF	TGCGCCAGCAGCCACAGACTGAACGATGGCTACACCTTC
TRBV27	TRBJ1-2	TRBD1	CASSPGTVANYGYTF	TGTGCCAGCAGTCCAGGGACAGTAGCTAACTATGGCTACACCTTC
TRBV7-2	TRBJ1-1	.	CASSLESTSNTEAFF	TGTGCCAGCAGCTTAGAGTCAACATCGAACACTGAAGCTTTCTTT